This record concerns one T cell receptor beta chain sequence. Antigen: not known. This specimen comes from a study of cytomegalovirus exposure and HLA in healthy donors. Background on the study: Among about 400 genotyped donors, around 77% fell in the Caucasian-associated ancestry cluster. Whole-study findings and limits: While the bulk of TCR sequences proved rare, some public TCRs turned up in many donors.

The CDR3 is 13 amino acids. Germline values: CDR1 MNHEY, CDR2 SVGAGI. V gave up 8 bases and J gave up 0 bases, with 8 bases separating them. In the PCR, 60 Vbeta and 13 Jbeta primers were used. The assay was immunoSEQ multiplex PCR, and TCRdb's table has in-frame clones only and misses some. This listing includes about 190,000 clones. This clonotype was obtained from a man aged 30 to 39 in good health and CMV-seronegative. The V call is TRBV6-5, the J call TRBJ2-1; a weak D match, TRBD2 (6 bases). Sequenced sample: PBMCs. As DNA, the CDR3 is TGTGCCAGCGGGGGGAGCTCCTACAATGAGCAGTTCTTC. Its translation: CASGGSSYNEQFF.